The rows below give T cell receptor beta chains drawn from one sample of a study of T-cell memory formation after mild COVID-19. TCRdb processed the 5' RACE reads anew with MiXCR; each CDR3 protein has one entry. The table lists about 340,000 distinct CDR3 sequences, 13% to 15% of them singletons. The sample was PBMCs or a T cell subset sorted from them (not recorded which). These receptors all come from a man between 18 and 29 years old who had mild COVID-19 (a few samples of this study predate the infection). Cell type and time point are not known. Each CDR3 is given with its conserved first and last residue. The D gene is left open where the match is weak. The size of a clone is reported for some rows only, either as once, few or many, or as a class for expanded clones.

v_gene: TRBV7-2; j_gene: TRBJ1-3; abundance: few; d_gene: NA; CDR3aa: CASSPMGVLSGNTIYF; CDR3nt: TGTGCCAGCAGCCCCATGGGGGTTCTCTCTGGAAACACCATATATTTT
v_gene: TRBV20-1; j_gene: TRBJ1-2; abundance: few; d_gene: TRBD1; CDR3aa: CSASRDRAGYGYTF; CDR3nt: TGCAGTGCTAGCCGGGACAGGGCTGGGTATGGCTACACCTTC
v_gene: TRBV4-2; j_gene: TRBJ2-7; abundance: few; d_gene: TRBD2; CDR3aa: CASSPRTAGGLYEQYF; CDR3nt: TGTGCCAGCAGCCCCCGGACAGCGGGGGGACTATACGAGCAGTACTTC
v_gene: TRBV11-1; j_gene: TRBJ2-4; abundance: few; d_gene: TRBD1; CDR3aa: CASSDMTGTGAYF; CDR3nt: TGTGCCAGCAGCGATATGACCGGGACAGGGGCATACTTC
v_gene: TRBV7-9; j_gene: TRBJ2-2; abundance: NA; d_gene: NA; CDR3aa: CASSPKGLRDTGELFF; CDR3nt: TGTGCCAGCAGCCCCAAGGGCCTGCGGGACACCGGGGAGCTGTTTTTT
v_gene: TRBV24-1; j_gene: TRBJ1-4; abundance: few; d_gene: TRBD1; CDR3aa: CATSDGTGFATNEKLFF; CDR3nt: TGTGCCACCAGTGATGGGACAGGGTTTGCAACTAATGAAAAACTGTTTTTT
v_gene: TRBV12-3/TRBV12-4; j_gene: TRBJ1-5; abundance: NA; d_gene: TRBD1; CDR3aa: CASRGQVYSNQPQHF; CDR3nt: TGTGCCAGCAGGGGACAGGTTTATAGCAATCAGCCCCAGCATTTT
v_gene: TRBV6-2/TRBV6-3; j_gene: TRBJ2-1; abundance: NA; d_gene: TRBD2; CDR3aa: CASTSSGGAYNEQFF; CDR3nt: TGTGCCAGCACTAGTAGCGGGGGTGCTTACAATGAGCAGTTCTTC
v_gene: TRBV20-1; j_gene: TRBJ1-1; abundance: NA; d_gene: NA; CDR3aa: CSAKKPTPFRNTEAFF; CDR3nt: TGCAGTGCCAAAAAACCCACCCCATTCCGGAACACTGAAGCTTTCTTT
v_gene: TRBV2; j_gene: TRBJ1-2; abundance: few; d_gene: NA; CDR3aa: CASNQGYGYTF; CDR3nt: TGTGCCAGCAATCAGGGCTATGGCTACACCTTC
v_gene: TRBV5-1; j_gene: TRBJ1-4; abundance: many; d_gene: TRBD1; CDR3aa: CASSLGTGEEKLFF; CDR3nt: TGCGCCAGCAGCTTGGGGACAGGGGAAGAAAAACTGTTTTTT
v_gene: TRBV2; j_gene: TRBJ2-2; abundance: NA; d_gene: NA; CDR3aa: CASSGTLTNTGELFF; CDR3nt: TGTGCCAGCTCCGGGACTCTTACGAACACCGGGGAGCTGTTTTTT
v_gene: TRBV7-3; j_gene: TRBJ2-1; abundance: few; d_gene: NA; CDR3aa: CASSPGGGFNNEQFF; CDR3nt: TGTGCCAGCAGCCCTGGAGGGGGATTCAACAATGAGCAGTTCTTC